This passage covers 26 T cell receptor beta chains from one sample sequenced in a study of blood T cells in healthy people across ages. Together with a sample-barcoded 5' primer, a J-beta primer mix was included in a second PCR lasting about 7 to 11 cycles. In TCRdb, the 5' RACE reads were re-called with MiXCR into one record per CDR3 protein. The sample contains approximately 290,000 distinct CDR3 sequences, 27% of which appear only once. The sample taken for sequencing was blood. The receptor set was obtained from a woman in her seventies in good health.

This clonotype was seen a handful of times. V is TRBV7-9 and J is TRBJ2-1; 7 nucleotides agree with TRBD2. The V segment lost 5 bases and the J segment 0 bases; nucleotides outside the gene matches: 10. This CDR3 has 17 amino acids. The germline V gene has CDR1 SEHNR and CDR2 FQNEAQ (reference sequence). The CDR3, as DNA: TGTGCCAGCAGCACGACGACTAGCACGAGCTCCTACAATGAGCAGTTCTTC. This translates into CASSTTTSTSSYNEQFF.

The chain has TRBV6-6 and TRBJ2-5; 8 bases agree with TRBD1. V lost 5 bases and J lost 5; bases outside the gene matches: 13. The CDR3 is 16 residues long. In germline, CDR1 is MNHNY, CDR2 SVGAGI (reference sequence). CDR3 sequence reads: CASSRTRQGRGETQYF. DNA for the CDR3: TGTGCCAGCAGTCGAACTCGACAGGGGCGAGGGGAGACCCAGTACTTC.

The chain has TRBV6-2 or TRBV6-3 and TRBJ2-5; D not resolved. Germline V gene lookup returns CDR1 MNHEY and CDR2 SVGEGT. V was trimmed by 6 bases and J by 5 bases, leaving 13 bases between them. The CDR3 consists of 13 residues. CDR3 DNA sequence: TGTGCCAGCAGCCGCCCTGCCCTCGAGACCCAGTACTTC. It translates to CASSRPALETQYF.

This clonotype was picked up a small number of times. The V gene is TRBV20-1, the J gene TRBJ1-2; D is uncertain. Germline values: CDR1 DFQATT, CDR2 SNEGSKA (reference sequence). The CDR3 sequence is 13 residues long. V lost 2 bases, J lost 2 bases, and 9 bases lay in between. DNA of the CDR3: TGCAGTGCTAGAATACCGCCGAACTATGGCTACACCTTC. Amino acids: CSARIPPNYGYTF.

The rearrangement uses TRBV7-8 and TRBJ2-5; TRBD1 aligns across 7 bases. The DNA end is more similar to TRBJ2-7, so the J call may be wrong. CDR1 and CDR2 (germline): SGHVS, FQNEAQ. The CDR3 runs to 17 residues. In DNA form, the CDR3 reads TGTGCCAGCAGCGGCCCGGGACAGTCACAGCGGTACTACGAGCAGTACTTC. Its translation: CASSGPGQSQRYYEQYF.

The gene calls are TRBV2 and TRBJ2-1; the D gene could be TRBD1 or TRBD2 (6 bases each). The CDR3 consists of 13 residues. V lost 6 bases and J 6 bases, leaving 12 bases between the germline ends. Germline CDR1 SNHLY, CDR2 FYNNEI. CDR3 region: CASRRTAGNEQFF. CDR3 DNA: TGTGCCAGCAGAAGGACAGCGGGCAATGAGCAGTTCTTC.

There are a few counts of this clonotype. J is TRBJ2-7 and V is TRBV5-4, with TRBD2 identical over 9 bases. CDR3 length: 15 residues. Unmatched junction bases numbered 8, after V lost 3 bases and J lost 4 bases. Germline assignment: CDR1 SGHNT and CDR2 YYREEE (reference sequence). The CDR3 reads CASSSPGLASYEQYF. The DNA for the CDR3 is TGTGCCAGCAGCTCGCCTGGACTAGCGTCTTACGAGCAGTACTTC. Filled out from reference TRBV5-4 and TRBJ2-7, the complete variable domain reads ETGVTQSPTHLIKTRGQQVTLRCSSQSGHNTVSWYQQALGQGPQFIFQYYREEENGRGNFPPRFSGLQFPNYSSELNVNALELDDSALYLCASSSPGLASYEQYFGPGTRLTVT.

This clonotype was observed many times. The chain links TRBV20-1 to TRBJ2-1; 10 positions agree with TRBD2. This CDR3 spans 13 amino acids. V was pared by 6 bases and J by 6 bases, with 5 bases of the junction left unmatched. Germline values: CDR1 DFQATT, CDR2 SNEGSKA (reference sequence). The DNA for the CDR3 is TGCAGTGCCACTAGCGGGAACCCCAATGAGCAGTTCTTC. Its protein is CSATSGNPNEQFF.

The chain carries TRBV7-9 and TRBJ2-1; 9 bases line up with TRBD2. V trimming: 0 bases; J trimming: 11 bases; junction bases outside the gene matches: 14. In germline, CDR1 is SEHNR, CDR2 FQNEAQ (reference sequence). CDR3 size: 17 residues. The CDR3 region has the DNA TGTGCCAGCAGCTTAGCGCAGGGGACTAGCCGACCCAACCAGCAGTTCTTC. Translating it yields CASSLAQGTSRPNQQFF.

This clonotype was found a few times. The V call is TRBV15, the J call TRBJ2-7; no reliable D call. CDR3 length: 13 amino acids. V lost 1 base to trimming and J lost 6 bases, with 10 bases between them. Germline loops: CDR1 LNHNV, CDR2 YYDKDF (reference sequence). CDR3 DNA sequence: TGTGCCACCAGCAGAGTGTTTTGGACCGAGCAGTACTTC. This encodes CATSRVFWTEQYF.

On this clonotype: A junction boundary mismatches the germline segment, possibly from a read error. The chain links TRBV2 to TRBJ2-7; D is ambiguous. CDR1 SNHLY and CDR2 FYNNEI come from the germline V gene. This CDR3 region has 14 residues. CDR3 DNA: TGTACCAGCAGTGAACTTGGAGATCCCTACGAGCAGTACTTC. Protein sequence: CTSSELGDPYEQYF.

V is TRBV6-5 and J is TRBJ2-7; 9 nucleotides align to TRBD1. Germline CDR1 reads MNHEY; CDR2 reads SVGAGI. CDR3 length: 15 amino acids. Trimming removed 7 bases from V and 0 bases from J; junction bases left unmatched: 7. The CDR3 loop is CASTPDRGLSYEQYF. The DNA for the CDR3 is TGTGCCAGCACCCCGGACAGGGGACTCTCCTACGAGCAGTACTTC.

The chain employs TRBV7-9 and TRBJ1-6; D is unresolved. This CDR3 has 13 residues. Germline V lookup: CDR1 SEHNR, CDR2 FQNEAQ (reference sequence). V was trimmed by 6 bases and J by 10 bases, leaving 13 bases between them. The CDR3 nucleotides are TGTGCCAGCAGTAGTGGAAATGGGTCACCCCTCCACTTT. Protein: CASSSGNGSPLHF.

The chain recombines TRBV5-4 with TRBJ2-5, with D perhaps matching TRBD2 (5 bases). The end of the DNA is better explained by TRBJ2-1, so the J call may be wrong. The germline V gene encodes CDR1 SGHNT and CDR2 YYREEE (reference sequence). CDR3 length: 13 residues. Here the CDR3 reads CASSLGAETEQFF. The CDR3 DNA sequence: TGTGCCAGCAGCTTGGGAGCGGAGACTGAGCAGTTCTTC.

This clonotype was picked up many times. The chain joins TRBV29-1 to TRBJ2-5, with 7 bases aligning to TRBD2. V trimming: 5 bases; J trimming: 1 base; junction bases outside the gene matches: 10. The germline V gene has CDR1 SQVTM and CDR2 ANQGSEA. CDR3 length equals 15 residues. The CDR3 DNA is TGCAGCGTTCCGGCGACGGGAGGCTTCCAAGAGACCCAGTACTTC. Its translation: CSVPATGGFQETQYF.

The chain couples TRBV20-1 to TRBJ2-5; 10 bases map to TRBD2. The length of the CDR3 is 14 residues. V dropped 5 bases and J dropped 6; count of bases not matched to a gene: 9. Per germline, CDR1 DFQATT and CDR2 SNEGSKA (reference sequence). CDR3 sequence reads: CSAHPSSGRQTQYF. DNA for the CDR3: TGCAGTGCTCATCCCTCTAGCGGGAGACAGACCCAGTACTTC.

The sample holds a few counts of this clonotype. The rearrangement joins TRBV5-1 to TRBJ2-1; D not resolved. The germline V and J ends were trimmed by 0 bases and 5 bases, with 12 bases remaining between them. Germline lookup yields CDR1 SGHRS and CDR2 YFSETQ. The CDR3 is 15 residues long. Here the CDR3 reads CASSLEIGDDNEQFF. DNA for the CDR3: TGCGCCAGCAGCTTGGAAATTGGGGATGACAATGAGCAGTTCTTC.

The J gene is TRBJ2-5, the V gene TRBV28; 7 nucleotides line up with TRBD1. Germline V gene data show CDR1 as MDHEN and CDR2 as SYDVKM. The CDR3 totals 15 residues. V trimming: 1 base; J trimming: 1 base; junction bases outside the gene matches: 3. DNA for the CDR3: TGTGCCAGCAGTTTATATCGACAGGGCCAAGAGACCCAGTACTTC. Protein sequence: CASSLYRQGQETQYF.

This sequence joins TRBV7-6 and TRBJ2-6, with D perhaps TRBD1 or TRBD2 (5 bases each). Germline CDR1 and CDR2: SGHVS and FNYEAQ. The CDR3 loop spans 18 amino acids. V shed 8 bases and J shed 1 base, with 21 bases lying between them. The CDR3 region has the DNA TGTGCCAGCGGCCCTCGACGGGACCCTCGATCTGGGGCCAACGTCCTGACTTTC. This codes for CASGPRRDPRSGANVLTF.

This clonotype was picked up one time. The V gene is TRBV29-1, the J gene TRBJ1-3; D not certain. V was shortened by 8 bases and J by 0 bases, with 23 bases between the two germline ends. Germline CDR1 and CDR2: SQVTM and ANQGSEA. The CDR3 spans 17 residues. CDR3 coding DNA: TGCAGCCCCGAGGCCCCAAAATTGTCCTACTCTGGAAACACCATATATTTT. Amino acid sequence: CSPEAPKLSYSGNTIYF.

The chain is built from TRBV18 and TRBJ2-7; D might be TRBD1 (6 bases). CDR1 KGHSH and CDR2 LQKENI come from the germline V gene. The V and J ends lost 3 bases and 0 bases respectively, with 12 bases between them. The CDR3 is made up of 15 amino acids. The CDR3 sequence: CASSPQEGVSYEQYF. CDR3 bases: TGTGCCAGCTCACCGCAAGAGGGGGTCTCCTACGAGCAGTACTTC.

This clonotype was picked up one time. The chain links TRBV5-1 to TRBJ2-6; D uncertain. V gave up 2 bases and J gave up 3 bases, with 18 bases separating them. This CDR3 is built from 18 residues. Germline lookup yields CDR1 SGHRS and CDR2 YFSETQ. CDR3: CASSLVGFQKGGANVLTF. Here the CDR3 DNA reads TGCGCCAGCAGCTTAGTGGGTTTTCAAAAGGGTGGGGCCAACGTCCTGACTTTC.

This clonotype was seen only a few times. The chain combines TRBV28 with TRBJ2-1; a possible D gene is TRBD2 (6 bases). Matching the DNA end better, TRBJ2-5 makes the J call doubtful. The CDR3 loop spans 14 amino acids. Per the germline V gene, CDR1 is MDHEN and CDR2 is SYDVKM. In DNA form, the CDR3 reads TGTGCCAGCAGTTTTGCTAGCGCGCAGGAGACCCAGTACTTC. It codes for CASSFASAQETQYF.

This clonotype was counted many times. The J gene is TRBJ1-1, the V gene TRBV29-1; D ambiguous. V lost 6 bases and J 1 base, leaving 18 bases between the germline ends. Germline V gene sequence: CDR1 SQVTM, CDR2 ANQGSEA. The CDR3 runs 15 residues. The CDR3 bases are TGCAGCGTCCGAGGTCGACCGACGGCGAACACTGAAGCTTTCTTT. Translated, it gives CSVRGRPTANTEAFF.

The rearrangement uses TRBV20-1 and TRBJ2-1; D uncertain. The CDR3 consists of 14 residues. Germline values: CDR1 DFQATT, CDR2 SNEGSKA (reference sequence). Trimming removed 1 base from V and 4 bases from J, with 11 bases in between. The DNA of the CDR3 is TGCAGTGCTAGAGTAGGATCAGCGTACAATGAGCAGTTCTTC. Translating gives CSARVGSAYNEQFF.

In DNA form, the CDR3 reads TGCAGCGTTCGCAGGGGCTCCTACGAGCAGTACTTC. Its translation: CSVRRGSYEQYF. This rearrangement joins TRBV29-1 to TRBJ2-7; a possible D gene is TRBD1 (6 bases). V lost 5 bases to trimming and J lost 0 bases, with 8 bases between them. The V gene's germline CDR1 is SQVTM and CDR2 ANQGSEA. This CDR3 is built from 12 residues.